This T cell receptor beta chain appears in the sequencing data of a study of blood T cell repertoires in COVID-19. Study-wide context: The United States, Italy and Spain supplied acute and convalescent COVID-19 samples. Sample material is recorded as cDNA or gDNA derived from T cells, B-cell-depleted T cells, or PBMCs.

How the authors handled the data: Amplification with reference gene primers provided the estimates of nucleated cell counts. Some clones are missing from TCRdb's copy, which holds only in-frame ones; the method was immunoSEQ multiplex PCR. V, J and clone size are taken as reported in that table, and D and trimming were inferred from the DNA itself. The top ten hold around 7.8% of the sample, which has under 350,000 clones, roughly 85% seen once. CDR1 is LGHNA and CDR2 is YNFKEQ in the germline V gene. Trimming took 4 bases from V and 7 from J; bases not matched to a gene: 3. CDR3 size: 14 residues. The genes are TRBV4-2 and TRBJ2-1; 11 bases match TRBD2. Sample: peripheral blood. This TCR derives from a human donor in a cohort sampled during active COVID-19. CDR3 in amino acids: CASSPPSGGNEQFF. The CDR3 DNA is TGTGCCAGCAGCCCACCTAGCGGGGGGAATGAGCAGTTCTTC.